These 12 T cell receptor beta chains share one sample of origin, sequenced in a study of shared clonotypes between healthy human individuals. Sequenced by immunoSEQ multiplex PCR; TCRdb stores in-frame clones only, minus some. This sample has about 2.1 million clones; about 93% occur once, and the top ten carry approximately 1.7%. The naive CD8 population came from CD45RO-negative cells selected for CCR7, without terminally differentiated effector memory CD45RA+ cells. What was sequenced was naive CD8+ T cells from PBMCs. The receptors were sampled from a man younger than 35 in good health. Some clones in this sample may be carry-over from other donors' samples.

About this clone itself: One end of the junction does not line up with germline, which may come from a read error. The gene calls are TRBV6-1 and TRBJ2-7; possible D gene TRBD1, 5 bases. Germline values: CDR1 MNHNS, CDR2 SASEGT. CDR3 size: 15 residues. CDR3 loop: CASREGQSEDYEQYF. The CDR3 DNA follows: TGTGCCAGCAGGGAAGGACAAAGCGAAGACTACGAGCAGTACTTC.

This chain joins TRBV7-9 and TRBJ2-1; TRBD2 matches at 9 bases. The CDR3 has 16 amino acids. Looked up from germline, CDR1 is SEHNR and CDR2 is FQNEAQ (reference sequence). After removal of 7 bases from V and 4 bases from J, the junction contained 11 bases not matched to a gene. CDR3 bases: TGTGCCAGCACTCCACTTGGGCTAGCGGGATACAATGAGCAGTTCTTC. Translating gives CASTPLGLAGYNEQFF.

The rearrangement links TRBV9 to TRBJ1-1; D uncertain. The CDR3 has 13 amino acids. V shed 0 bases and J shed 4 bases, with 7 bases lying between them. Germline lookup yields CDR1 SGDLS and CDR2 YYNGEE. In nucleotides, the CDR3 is TGTGCCAGCAGCGTAGACAGTAGCACTGAAGCTTTCTTT. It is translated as CASSVDSSTEAFF.

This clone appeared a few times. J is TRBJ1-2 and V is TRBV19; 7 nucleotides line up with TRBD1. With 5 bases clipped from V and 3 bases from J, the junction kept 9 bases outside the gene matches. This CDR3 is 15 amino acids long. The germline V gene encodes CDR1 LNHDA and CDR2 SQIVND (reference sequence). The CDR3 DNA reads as TGTGCCAGTAGTCCACGGACAGGCGTTGACTATGGCTACACCTTC. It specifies CASSPRTGVDYGYTF.

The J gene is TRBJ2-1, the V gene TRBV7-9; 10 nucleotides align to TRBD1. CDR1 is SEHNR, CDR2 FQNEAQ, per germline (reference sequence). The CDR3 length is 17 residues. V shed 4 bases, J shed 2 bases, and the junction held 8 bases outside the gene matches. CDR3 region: CASSSFPGTGAYNEQFF. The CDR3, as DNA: TGTGCCAGCAGCTCGTTCCCCGGGACAGGGGCCTACAATGAGCAGTTCTTC. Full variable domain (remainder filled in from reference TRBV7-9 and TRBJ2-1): DTGVSQNPRHKITKRGQNVTFRCDPISEHNRLYWYRQTLGQGPEFLTYFQNEAQLEKSRLLSDRFSAERPKGSFSTLEIQRTEQGDSAMYLCASSSFPGTGAYNEQFFGPGTRLTVL.

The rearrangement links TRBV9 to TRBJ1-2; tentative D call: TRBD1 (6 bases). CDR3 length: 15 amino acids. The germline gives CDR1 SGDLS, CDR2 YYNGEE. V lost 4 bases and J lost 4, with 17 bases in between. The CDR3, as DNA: TGTGCCAGCAGCCCCCCCCGCGGGACATCCTATGGCTACACCTTC. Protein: CASSPPRGTSYGYTF. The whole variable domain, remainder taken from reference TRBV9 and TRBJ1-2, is DSGVTQTPKHLITATGQRVTLRCSPRSGDLSVYWYQQSLDQGLQFLIQYYNGEERAKGNILERFSAQQFPDLHSELNLSSLELGDSALYFCASSPPRGTSYGYTFGSGTRLTVV.

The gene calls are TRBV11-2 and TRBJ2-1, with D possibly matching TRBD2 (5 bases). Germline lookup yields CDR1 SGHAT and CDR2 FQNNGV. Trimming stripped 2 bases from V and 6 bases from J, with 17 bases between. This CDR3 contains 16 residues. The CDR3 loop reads CASSLWSRERTNEQFF. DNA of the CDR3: TGTGCCAGCAGCTTATGGTCGAGGGAGCGGACCAATGAGCAGTTCTTC.

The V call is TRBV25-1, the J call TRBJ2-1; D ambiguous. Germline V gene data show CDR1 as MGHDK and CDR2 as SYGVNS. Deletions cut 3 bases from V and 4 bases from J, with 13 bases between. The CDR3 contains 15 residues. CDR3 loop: CASSDRQDVYNEQFF. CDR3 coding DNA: TGTGCCAGCAGTGATAGGCAGGACGTATACAATGAGCAGTTCTTC. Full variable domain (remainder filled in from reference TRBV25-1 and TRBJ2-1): EADIYQTPRYLVIGTGKKITLECSQTMGHDKMYWYQQDPGMELHLIHYSYGVNSTEKGDLSSESTVSRIRTEHFPLTLESARPSHTSQYLCASSDRQDVYNEQFFGPGTRLTVL.

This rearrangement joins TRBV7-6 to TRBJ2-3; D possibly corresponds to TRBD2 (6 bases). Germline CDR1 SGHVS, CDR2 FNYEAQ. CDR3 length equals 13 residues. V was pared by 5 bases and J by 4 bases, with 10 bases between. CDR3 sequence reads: CASSLERADTQYF. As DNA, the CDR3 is TGTGCCAGCAGCCTCGAGCGGGCAGATACGCAGTATTTT.

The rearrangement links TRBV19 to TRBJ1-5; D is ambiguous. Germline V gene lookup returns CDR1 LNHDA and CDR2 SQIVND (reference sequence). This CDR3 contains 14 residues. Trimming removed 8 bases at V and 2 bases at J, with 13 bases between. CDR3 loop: CASRRPLGNQPQHF. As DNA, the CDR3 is TGTGCCAGTCGACGACCCTTGGGCAATCAGCCCCAGCATTTT.

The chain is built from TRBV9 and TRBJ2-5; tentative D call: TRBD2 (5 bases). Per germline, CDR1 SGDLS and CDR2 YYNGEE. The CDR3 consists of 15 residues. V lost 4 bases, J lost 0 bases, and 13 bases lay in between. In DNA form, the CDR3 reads TGTGCCAGCAGCTCGGGGTGGAGAGACCAAGAGACCCAGTACTTC. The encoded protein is CASSSGWRDQETQYF.

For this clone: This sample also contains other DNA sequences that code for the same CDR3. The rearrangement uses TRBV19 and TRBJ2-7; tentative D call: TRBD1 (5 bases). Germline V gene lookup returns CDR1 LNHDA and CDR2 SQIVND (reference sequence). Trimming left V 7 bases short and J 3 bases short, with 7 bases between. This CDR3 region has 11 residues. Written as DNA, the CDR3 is TGTGCCAGTACAGACAGCTACGAGCAGTACTTC. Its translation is CASTDSYEQYF.